The 10 T cell receptor beta chains below all came from one sample that was sequenced in a study of blood T cell repertoires in COVID-19. The method was immunoSEQ multiplex PCR; TCRdb's version includes in-frame clones alone and lacks a portion of them. The profile covers over 200,000 clones, with around 80% appearing a single time and about a sixth taken by the ten largest. Sequenced material: peripheral blood. Receptor source: a woman older than 75 with active or convalescent COVID-19.

The rearrangement uses TRBV6-5 and TRBJ2-7, with 7 nucleotides matching TRBD1. Unmatched junction bases numbered 5, after V lost 2 bases and J lost 4 bases. The CDR3 extends over 14 amino acids. Germline CDR1 reads MNHEY; CDR2 reads SVGAGI. This CDR3 reads CASSYTWTGYEQYF. CDR3 DNA: TGTGCCAGCAGTTACACCTGGACAGGTTACGAGCAGTACTTC.

The V call is TRBV25-1, the J call TRBJ2-5; TRBD2 is a possible D gene (6 bases). CDR1 MGHDK and CDR2 SYGVNS come from the germline V gene. Trimming stripped 6 bases from V and 4 bases from J, with 9 bases between. The CDR3 has 12 residues. CDR3 sequence (DNA): TGTGCCAGCAGGGGAGGAGGAGAGACCCAGTACTTC. This encodes CASRGGGETQYF.

The V call is TRBV3-1 (or the pseudogene TRBV3-2), the J call TRBJ2-7; 7 positions match TRBD2. The CDR3 totals 14 residues. Trimming removed 4 bases from V and 2 bases from J; junction bases left unmatched: 5. CDR1 LGHDT and CDR2 YNNKEL come from the germline V gene (reference sequence). The CDR3 spells CASSPSGTPYEQYF. As DNA, the CDR3 is TGTGCCAGCAGCCCAAGCGGGACCCCCTACGAGCAGTACTTC.

This chain joins TRBV7-6 and TRBJ1-1, with a possible D match to TRBD1 (6 bases). Trimming pared 6 bases from V and 0 bases from J, leaving 20 bases between. Per germline, CDR1 SGHVS and CDR2 FNYEAQ. The CDR3 spans 17 residues. The CDR3 coding sequence is TGTGCCAGCAGGTTTGGGACAACCATTAGGATGAACACTGAAGCTTTCTTT. This encodes CASRFGTTIRMNTEAFF.

The chain uses TRBV7-2 and TRBJ2-3; possible D gene TRBD1, 5 bases. V was pared by 1 base and J by 14 bases, with 16 bases between. CDR1 is SGHTA, CDR2 FQGNSA, per germline. The CDR3 runs 13 residues. CDR3 protein: CASSLGGSLDLYF. The DNA for the CDR3 is TGTGCCAGCAGCTTAGGGGGCAGCCTGGATCTGTATTTT.

V usage is TRBV29-1 and J usage is TRBJ2-2; TRBD1 aligns across 8 bases. Per germline, CDR1 SQVTM and CDR2 ANQGSEA. This CDR3 is 13 amino acids long. Germline trimming cut 7 bases from V and 9 bases from J; bases unmatched to any gene: 10. CDR3 DNA sequence: TGCAGCGGACGACAGGGGACAGGCCGGGAGCTGTTTTTT. It specifies CSGRQGTGRELFF.

The chain employs TRBV30 and TRBJ2-3; D is unresolved. Trimming stripped 2 bases from V and 0 bases from J, with 9 bases between. This CDR3 spans 14 amino acids. Germline assignment: CDR1 GTSNPN and CDR2 SVGIG (reference sequence). The CDR3 DNA is TGTGCCTGGAGTCGCGGCTCTAGCACAGATACGCAGTATTTT. It is translated as CAWSRGSSTDTQYF. The full variable domain, its missing parts supplied by reference TRBV30 and TRBJ2-3, is SQTIHQWPATLVQPVGSPLSLECTVEGTSNPNLYWYRQAAGRGLQLLFYSVGIGQISSEVPQNLSASRPQDRQFILSSKKLLLSDSGFYLCAWSRGSSTDTQYFGPGTRLTVL.

The chain is built from TRBV11-3 and TRBJ2-3; 8 bases are shared with TRBD2. Trimming cost V 2 bases and J 7 bases; bases outside gene matches: 14. The germline CDR1 and CDR2 sequences are SGHNT and YENEEA. CDR3 length: 17 residues. The CDR3 region has the DNA TGTGCCAGCAGCTTACACCCCCGGAGCGGGGGTGGATATACGCAGTATTTT. It specifies CASSLHPRSGGGYTQYF.

The chain recombines TRBV10-3 with TRBJ2-1; 7 nucleotides match TRBD2. The CDR3 runs 14 residues. V gave up 3 bases and J gave up 15 bases; unmatched junction bases: 14. Germline V gene data show CDR1 as ENHRY and CDR2 as SYGVKD. CDR3 region: CAISDPRTSLNLFF. CDR3 sequence (DNA): TGTGCCATCAGTGACCCCCGGACTAGTCTTAATCTGTTCTTC.

This clone was detected ten times or more. This chain links TRBV25-1 with TRBJ1-2; 7 nucleotides agree with TRBD1. Germline-derived CDR1 and CDR2 are MGHDK and SYGVNS. Trimming at V came to 1 base and at J to 3 bases, leaving 5 bases not matched to a gene. The length of the CDR3 is 15 residues. The CDR3 sequence is CASSESSTGDYGYTF. The CDR3 DNA sequence: TGTGCCAGCAGTGAATCCTCCACAGGGGACTATGGCTACACCTTC.